A selection of T cell receptor beta chains follows, all from one sample in a study of cytomegalovirus exposure and HLA in healthy donors. The repertoire was sequenced with immunoSEQ multiplex PCR; TCRdb's copy has only in-frame clones and lacks some. The top ten clones hold 2.5% to 3.5% of a sample with around 86,000 clones, around four fifths of them seen once. The sample consisted of PBMCs. The source of these receptors is a man aged 50 or older in good health and CMV-seropositive. Both conserved end residues are part of each CDR3. The D gene is left open where the match is weak. A clone size is listed for some rows: how often the clone was seen (once, few, many), or a class if it is expanded.

D gene	V gene	J gene	clone size	CDR3 protein	CDR3 DNA
NA	TRBV19	TRBJ2-2	NA	CASTAVPLTGELFF	TGTGCCAGTACGGCCGTTCCACTAACCGGGGAGCTGTTTTTT
TRBD1	TRBV6-1	TRBJ1-1	NA	CASSFRQGSNTEAFF	TGTGCCAGCAGTTTTCGACAGGGGTCGAACACTGAAGCTTTCTTT
TRBD1	TRBV5-6	TRBJ1-2	few	CASSPDRGYGYTF	TGTGCCAGCAGCCCTGACAGGGGGTATGGCTACACCTTC
TRBD1	TRBV30	TRBJ1-2	NA	CAWSGPGTGGGNGYTF	TGTGCCTGGAGTGGACCCGGGACAGGGGGCGGGAATGGCTACACCTTC
TRBD1	TRBV29-1	TRBJ1-4	NA	CSVLGQGGEKLFF	TGCAGCGTTTTGGGACAGGGTGGCGAAAAACTGTTTTTT
NA	TRBV30	TRBJ2-7	NA	CAWNSQGLSYEQYF	TGTGCCTGGAACTCACAGGGCCTCTCCTACGAGCAGTACTTC
TRBD1	TRBV7-9	TRBJ2-7	NA	CASSSTPGQGTHYEQYF	TGTGCCAGCAGCTCAACACCGGGACAGGGGACCCATTACGAGCAGTACTTC
NA	TRBV2	TRBJ2-7	NA	CASDLSLSYEQYF	TGTGCCAGCGACCTTAGCCTCTCCTACGAGCAGTACTTC
TRBD2	TRBV7-9	TRBJ2-1	NA	CASSFRSGREIYNEQFF	TGTGCCAGCAGCTTCCGAAGCGGGAGGGAAATCTACAATGAGCAGTTCTTC
TRBD2	TRBV2	TRBJ2-3	NA	CASSEGSGRAQSKDTQYF	TGTGCCAGCAGTGAAGGTAGCGGGAGGGCCCAGAGTAAAGATACGCAGTATTTT
NA	TRBV11-3	TRBJ2-3	NA	CASSSSARHTDTQYF	TGTGCCAGCAGCTCTAGCGCCAGACACACAGATACGCAGTATTTT
TRBD2	TRBV7-8	TRBJ2-7	NA	CASSFPGTGTSGRKGGYEQYF	TGTGCCAGCAGCTTCCCGGGAACCGGGACTAGCGGGAGGAAAGGGGGCTACGAGCAGTACTTC
NA	TRBV10-3	TRBJ1-1	few	CATQGGTEAFF	TGTGCCACCCAGGGAGGCACTGAAGCTTTCTTT
NA	TRBV9	TRBJ2-7	NA	CASSVRTDTYEQYF	TGTGCCAGCAGCGTTAGGACGGACACCTACGAGCAGTACTTC
NA	TRBV29-1	TRBJ2-2	NA	CSVEVTRNTGELFF	TGCAGCGTTGAAGTTACACGAAACACCGGGGAGCTGTTTTTT
NA	TRBV9	TRBJ2-3	NA	CASSSSPRDSGSFDTQYF	TGTGCCAGCAGCTCCTCCCCTCGGGATAGCGGATCCTTCGATACGCAGTATTTT